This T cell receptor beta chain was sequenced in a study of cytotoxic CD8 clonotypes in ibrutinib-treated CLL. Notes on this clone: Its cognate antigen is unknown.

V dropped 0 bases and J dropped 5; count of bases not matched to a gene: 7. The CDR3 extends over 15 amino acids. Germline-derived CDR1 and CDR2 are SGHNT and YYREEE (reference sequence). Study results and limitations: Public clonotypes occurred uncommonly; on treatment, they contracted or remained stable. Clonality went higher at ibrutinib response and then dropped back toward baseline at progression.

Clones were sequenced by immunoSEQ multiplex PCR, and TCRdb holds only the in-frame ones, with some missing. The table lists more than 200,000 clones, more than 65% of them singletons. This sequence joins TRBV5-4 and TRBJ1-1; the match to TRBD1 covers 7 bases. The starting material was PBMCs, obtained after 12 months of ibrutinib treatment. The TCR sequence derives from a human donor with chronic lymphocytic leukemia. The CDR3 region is CASSLAGQVITEAFF. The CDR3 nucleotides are TGTGCCAGCAGCTTGGCTGGACAGGTAATAACTGAAGCTTTCTTT.